What follows is one TCR beta chain and its context. Its antigen remains unknown. These data originate in a study of monozygotic twins with inflammatory bowel disease. Findings and caveats of the study: No discrimination was achieved between different T cell subtypes.

The team made cDNA by running eight separate reactions for each sample. cDNA encoding TCRalpha and TCRbeta underwent two nested PCRs of roughly 16 and 10 cycles, each of which was followed by bead purification. Following a re-call of the 5' RACE reads, TCRdb has one entry per CDR3 protein and lacks DNA. This table holds approximately 420,000 distinct CDR3 sequences. From germline, CDR1 is LNHDA and CDR2 SQIVND (reference sequence). This CDR3 spans 15 amino acids. The material sequenced was blood. This receptor was obtained from a human donor with ulcerative colitis or Crohn's disease, or a healthy co-twin of an affected twin (not recorded which). The V gene is TRBV19, the J gene TRBJ2-3; checking the TCRdb D call of TRBD2 is not possible without DNA. CDR3 region: CASSTTSGSTDTQYF.